The 11 T cell receptor beta chains presented below share a single source sample, sequenced in a study of cytomegalovirus exposure and HLA in healthy donors. Primers for the PCR totalled 60 Vbeta and 13 Jbeta. The method was immunoSEQ multiplex PCR; TCRdb's version includes in-frame clones alone and lacks a portion of them. The profile shows about 150,000 clones, roughly 78% of them singletons. Material: PBMCs. These receptors were taken from a man aged 25-45 years in good health.

This clone was observed a few times. The J gene is TRBJ1-5, the V gene TRBV19; 8 positions match TRBD1. CDR1 and CDR2 from the germline V gene are LNHDA and SQIVND (reference sequence). The CDR3 is 15 residues long. V gave up 0 bases and J gave up 7 bases; unmatched junction bases: 5. The chain's CDR3 is CASSIEAGGWQPQHF. The DNA for the CDR3 is TGTGCCAGTAGTATAGAGGCAGGGGGCTGGCAGCCCCAGCATTTT. Filled out from reference TRBV19 and TRBJ1-5, the complete variable domain reads DGGITQSPKYLFRKEGQNVTLSCEQNLNHDAMYWYRQDPGQGLRLIYYSQIVNDFQKGDIAEGYSVSREKKESFPLTVTSAQKNPTAFYLCASSIEAGGWQPQHFGDGTRLSIL.

The chain joins TRBV19 to TRBJ2-7; D perhaps matches TRBD1 (6 bases). This CDR3 comprises 15 residues. V shed 6 bases and J shed 2 bases, with 17 bases lying between them. CDR1 LNHDA and CDR2 SQIVND come from the germline V gene (reference sequence). The CDR3 sequence is CASRGGLGQTYEQYF. The CDR3 DNA sequence: TGTGCCAGTAGGGGTGGCTTGGGACAAACCTACGAGCAGTACTTC.

The rearrangement uses TRBV27 and TRBJ1-2, with 7 bases lining up with TRBD1. Per the germline V gene, CDR1 is MNHEY and CDR2 is SMNVEV (reference sequence). Losses at the gene ends were 7 bases for V and 1 base for J; bases not matched to a gene: 9. The CDR3 consists of 15 residues. The CDR3 reads CASTQRAGGNYGYTF. The CDR3 coding sequence is TGTGCCAGCACTCAAAGGGCAGGGGGTAACTATGGCTACACCTTC.

The J gene is TRBJ2-7, the V gene TRBV5-6, with 11 nucleotides matching TRBD1. The CDR3 spans 17 residues. The germline V gene encodes CDR1 SGHDT and CDR2 YYEEEE. V lost 4 bases, J lost 3 bases, and 12 bases stayed unmatched. CDR3 DNA: TGTGCCAGCAGCATGGGACAGGGGGTCCCCCTATACTACGAGCAGTACTTC. Translation gives CASSMGQGVPLYYEQYF.

The sample holds a few counts of this clone. This chain connects TRBV21-1 to TRBJ2-1; the table gives TRBD2 as D, unverified against the DNA. TRBV21-1 is marked as a pseudogene. The CDR3 spans 15 residues. The CDR3 nucleotides are TGTGCCAGCAGCTCCCTCGCTAGCAGAGATACATTTTTGTTCTTC. Encoded protein: CASSSLASRDTFLFF.

The chain uses TRBV7-3 and TRBJ1-5, with TRBD1 as a possible D gene (5 bases). Germline values: CDR1 SGHTA, CDR2 FQGTGA. The CDR3 length is 15 residues. V was pared by 6 bases and J by 4 bases, with 16 bases between. The CDR3 loop is CASSLDGGRNQPQHF. The CDR3 nucleotides are TGTGCCAGCAGTTTGGACGGGGGTCGGAATCAGCCCCAGCATTTT.

The V and J genes are TRBV7-2 and TRBJ1-2; 10 bases agree with TRBD1. V lost 4 bases, J lost 6 bases, and 5 bases stayed unmatched. CDR1 is SGHTA and CDR2 is FQGNSA in the germline V gene. The CDR3 has 14 residues. In nucleotides, the CDR3 is TGTGCCAGCAGCTCCCGACAGGGGGCGGATGGCTACACCTTC. Its translation is CASSSRQGADGYTF.

Written as DNA, the CDR3 is TGCGCCAGCAGCTCTGGACTAGCGGGAGGGACCCAGTACTTC. This translates into CASSSGLAGGTQYF. V is TRBV5-1 and J is TRBJ2-5; 14 bases agree with TRBD2. The CDR3 is made up of 14 amino acids. Looked up from germline, CDR1 is SGHRS and CDR2 is YFSETQ. The V segment lost 3 bases and the J segment 7 bases; nucleotides outside the gene matches: 2.

CDR3 sequence: CASSLGGREETQYF. Here the CDR3 DNA reads TGTGCCAGCAGCTTGGGGGGGAGGGAAGAGACCCAGTACTTC. The chain joins TRBV5-8 to TRBJ2-5; 7 positions match TRBD2. Germline V CDR1 and CDR2: SGHTS, YDEGEE. The V and J ends lost 0 bases and 3 bases, in that order; junction bases with no gene match: 2. CDR3 length: 14 residues.

The chain employs TRBV2 and TRBJ2-5; 12 nucleotides agree with TRBD2. The CDR3 loop spans 14 amino acids. The V gene end was trimmed by 6 bases and the J gene end by 11 bases; junction bases not matched to a gene: 10. Germline V lookup: CDR1 SNHLY, CDR2 FYNNEI. The CDR3 nucleotides are TGTGCCAGCAGCCGACTAGCGGGAGTGGGTGAGCAGTACTTC. Translation gives CASSRLAGVGEQYF. The full variable domain, completed using reference TRBV2 and TRBJ2-5, is EPEVTQTPSHQVTQMGQEVILRCVPISNHLYFYWYRQILGQKVEFLVSFYNNEISEKSEIFDDQFSVERPDGSNFTLKIRSTKLEDSAMYFCASSRLAGVGEQYFGPGTRLLVL.

This chain joins TRBV13 and TRBJ2-1, with 12 positions matching TRBD1. CDR3 size: 18 residues. Germline lookup yields CDR1 PRHDT and CDR2 FYEKMQ (reference sequence). V gave up 6 bases and J gave up 4 bases; unmatched junction bases: 13. The CDR3 bases are TGTGCCAGCAGAGGGGACAGGGGGCACGCTAGCGGATACAATGAGCAGTTCTTC. The encoded protein is CASRGDRGHASGYNEQFF.